This TCR beta chain is from a study of cytomegalovirus exposure and HLA in healthy donors. The study's findings and limits: It was likely that a cluster of highly shared sequence variants was a sequencing artifact.

Comment on this clone: Its antigen is currently unknown.

The PCR contained 60 Vbeta and 13 Jbeta primers. The table came from immunoSEQ multiplex PCR; TCRdb's copy has only in-frame clones and leaves some out. This repertoire comprises 70,000 to 100,000 clones; its ten largest clones make up about 4.1%. The TCR originated in a man between 18 and 29 years old in good health and CMV-seropositive. Sequencing was carried out using PBMCs.

The CDR3, as DNA: TGTGCCAGCCGGGACAGGGTATCGCCTAATGAAAAACTGTTTTTT. Residues: CASRDRVSPNEKLFF. The chain uses TRBV27 and TRBJ1-4; 9 bases fit TRBD1. Per germline, CDR1 MNHEY and CDR2 SMNVEV (reference sequence). The CDR3 is made up of 15 amino acids. Trimming at V came to 8 bases and at J to 3 bases, leaving 7 bases not matched to a gene.